This T cell receptor beta chain was obtained from a study of T cell changes during pregnancy in multiple sclerosis. Sequencing used immunoSEQ multiplex PCR; TCRdb keeps in-frame clones, though not all of them. The sample includes tens of thousands of clones, roughly nine tenths of them seen just once. The CDR3 spans 14 residues. Germline loops: CDR1 GTSNPN, CDR2 SVGIG (reference sequence). V lost 0 bases and J 3 bases, leaving 10 bases between the germline ends. As to this clone: In the same sample, other DNA sequences code for this CDR3.

This TCR derives from a female donor with multiple sclerosis, enrolled in a pregnancy study. This material consisted of peripheral blood, taken before pregnancy. The chain couples TRBV30 to TRBJ2-3, with a weak D call TRBD1 (8 bases). CDR3 bases: TGTGCCTGGAGTGTACAGGGGGGGACAGATACGCAGTATTTT. Translating it yields CAWSVQGGTDTQYF.